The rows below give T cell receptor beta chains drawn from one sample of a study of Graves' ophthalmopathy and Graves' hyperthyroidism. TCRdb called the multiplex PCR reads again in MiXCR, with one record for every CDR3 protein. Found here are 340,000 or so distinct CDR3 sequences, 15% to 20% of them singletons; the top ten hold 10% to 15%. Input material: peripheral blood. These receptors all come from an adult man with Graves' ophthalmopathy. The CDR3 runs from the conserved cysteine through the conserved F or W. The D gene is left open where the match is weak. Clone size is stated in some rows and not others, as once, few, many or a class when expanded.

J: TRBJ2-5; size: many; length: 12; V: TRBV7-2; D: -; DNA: TGTGCCAGCAGCCGAATCCAAGAGACCCAGTACTTC; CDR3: CASSRIQETQYF
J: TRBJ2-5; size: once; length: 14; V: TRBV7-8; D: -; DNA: TGTGCCAGCAGTCGTGGAGCGTGGCAAGAGACCCAGTACTTC; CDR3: CASSRGAWQETQYF
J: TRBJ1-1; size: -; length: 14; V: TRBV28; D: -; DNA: TGTGCCAGCAGTCCAGGGTTGTGGTTCACTGAAGCTTTCTTT; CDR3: CASSPGLWFTEAFF
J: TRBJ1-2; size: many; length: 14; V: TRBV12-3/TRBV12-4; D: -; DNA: TGTGCCAGCAGCCCTTTGAAAGGGGGCTATGGCTACACCTTC; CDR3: CASSPLKGGYGYTF
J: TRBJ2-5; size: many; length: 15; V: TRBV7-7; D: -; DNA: TGTGCTAGCAGCTTACGGGCAGGGGGGCAAGAGACCCAGTACTTC; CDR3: CASSLRAGGQETQYF
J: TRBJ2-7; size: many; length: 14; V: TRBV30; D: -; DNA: TGTGCCTGGAGTGCCAGCGGAGTCCACCGATTACAGTACTTC; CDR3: CAWSASGVHRLQYF
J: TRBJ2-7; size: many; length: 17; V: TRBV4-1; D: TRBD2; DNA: TGCGCCAGCAGCCAAGTGGGAGGGAGCCCGATTACCTACGAGCAGTACTTC; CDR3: CASSQVGGSPITYEQYF
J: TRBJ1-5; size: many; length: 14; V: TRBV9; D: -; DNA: TGTGCCAGCAGCGTAGGGGGGTCGGGCCAGCCCCAGCATTTT; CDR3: CASSVGGSGQPQHF
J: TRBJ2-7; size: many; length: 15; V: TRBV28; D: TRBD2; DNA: TGTGCCAGCCGGACTAGCGGGCTTGGCGGTTACGAGCAGTACTTC; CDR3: CASRTSGLGGYEQYF
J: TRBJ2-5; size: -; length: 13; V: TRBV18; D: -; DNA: TGTGCCAGCTCGGACGGGCGGCAAGAGACCCAGTACTTC; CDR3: CASSDGRQETQYF
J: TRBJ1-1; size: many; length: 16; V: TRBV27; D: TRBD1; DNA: TGTGCCAGCAGTTCGCCGGGACAGGGGATGAACACTGAAGCTTTCTTT; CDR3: CASSSPGQGMNTEAFF
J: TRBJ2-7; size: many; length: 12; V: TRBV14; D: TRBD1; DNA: TGTGCCAGCGCGGACAGGGGGGACGAGCAGTACTTC; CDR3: CASADRGDEQYF
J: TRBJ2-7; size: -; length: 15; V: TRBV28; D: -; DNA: TGTGCCAGCAGTTCCCTTTTAAAGGGTTCCTACGAGCAGTACTTC; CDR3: CASSSLLKGSYEQYF
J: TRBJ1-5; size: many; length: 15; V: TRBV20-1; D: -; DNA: TGCAGTGCTAGACCCAAGCTAGCAGGCAATCAGCCCCAGCATTTT; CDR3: CSARPKLAGNQPQHF
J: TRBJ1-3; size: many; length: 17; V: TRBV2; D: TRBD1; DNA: TGTGCCAGCAGTGACAGCGGGACAGGGGGCCTTGGAAACACCATATATTTT; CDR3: CASSDSGTGGLGNTIYF
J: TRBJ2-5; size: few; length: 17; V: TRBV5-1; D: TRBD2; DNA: TGCGCCAGCAGAACCGGGACTAGCGGGGGCCGGGGAGAGACCCAGTACTTC; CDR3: CASRTGTSGGRGETQYF
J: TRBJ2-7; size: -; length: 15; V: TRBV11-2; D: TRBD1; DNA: TGTGCCAGCAGCTTAACTTGGGGACAGGACTACGAGCAGTACTTC; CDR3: CASSLTWGQDYEQYF
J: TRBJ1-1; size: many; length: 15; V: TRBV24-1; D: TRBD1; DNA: TGTGCCACCAGCCCACGCGGACAGGGGGTCACTGAAGCTTTCTTT; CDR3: CATSPRGQGVTEAFF
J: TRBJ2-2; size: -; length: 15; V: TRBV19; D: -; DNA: TGTGCCAGTAGTATCTCACAGGGGAACACCGGGGAGCTGTTTTTT; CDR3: CASSISQGNTGELFF
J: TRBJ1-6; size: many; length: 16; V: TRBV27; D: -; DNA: TGTGCCAGCAGTCCCAGGGGCCAGCTCATTAATTCACCCCTCCACTTT; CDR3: CASSPRGQLINSPLHF
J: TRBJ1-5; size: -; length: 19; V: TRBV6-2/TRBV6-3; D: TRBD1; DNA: TGTGCCAGCAGACAGGGGGCGGGTTCTTTGGGTTTGAGTAATCAGCCCCAGCATTTT; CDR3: CASRQGAGSLGLSNQPQHF
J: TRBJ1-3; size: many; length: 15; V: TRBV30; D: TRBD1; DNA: TGTGCCTACGCGACAGGGACCGGAGCTGGAAACACCATATATTTT; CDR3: CAYATGTGAGNTIYF
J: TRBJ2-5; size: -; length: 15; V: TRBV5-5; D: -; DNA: TGTGCCAGCAACCCGTCGGGAGAGGAGACGGAGACCCAGTACTTC; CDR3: CASNPSGEETETQYF
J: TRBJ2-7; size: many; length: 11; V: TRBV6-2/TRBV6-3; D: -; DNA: TGTGCCAGCAGTTATAAGTACGAGCAGTACTTC; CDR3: CASSYKYEQYF
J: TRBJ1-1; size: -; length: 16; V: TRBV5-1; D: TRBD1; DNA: TGCGCCAGCAGGGACCGGGGACAGGGGGAGGCCGCTGAAGCTTTCTTT; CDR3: CASRDRGQGEAAEAFF
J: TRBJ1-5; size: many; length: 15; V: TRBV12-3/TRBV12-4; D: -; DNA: TGTGCCAGCAGTTTATGGGGGTTTAGCAATCAGCCCCAGCATTTT; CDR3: CASSLWGFSNQPQHF
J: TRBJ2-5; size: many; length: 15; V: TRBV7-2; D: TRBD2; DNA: TGTGCCAGCAGCTTACTAGCGGGAGGAGGCGAGACCCAGTACTTC; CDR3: CASSLLAGGGETQYF
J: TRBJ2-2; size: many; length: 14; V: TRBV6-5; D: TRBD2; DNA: TGTGCCAGCAACAGGGTCGGGGGGGCCGGGGAGCTGTTTTTT; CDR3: CASNRVGGAGELFF
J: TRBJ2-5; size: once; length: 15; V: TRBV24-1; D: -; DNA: TGTGCCACCAGTGATTCGGCGGGACATCAAGAGACCCAGTACTTC; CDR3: CATSDSAGHQETQYF
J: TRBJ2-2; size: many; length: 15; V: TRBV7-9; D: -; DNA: TGTGCCAGCAGCCCAGTTTCCGCGAACACCGGGGAGCTGTTTTTT; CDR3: CASSPVSANTGELFF
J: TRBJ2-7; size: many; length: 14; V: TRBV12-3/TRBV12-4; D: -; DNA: TGTGCCAGCAGTTTAGCCCTCACCACCTACGAGCAGTACTTC; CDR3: CASSLALTTYEQYF
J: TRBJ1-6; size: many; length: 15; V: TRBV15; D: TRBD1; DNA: TGTGCCACCAGCAGAGGGGACAGCAGAAATTCACCCCTCCACTTT; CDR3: CATSRGDSRNSPLHF
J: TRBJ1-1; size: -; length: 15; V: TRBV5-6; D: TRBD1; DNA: TGTGCCAGCAGCGCGGGACAGTTAATTTACACTGAAGCTTTCTTT; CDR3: CASSAGQLIYTEAFF
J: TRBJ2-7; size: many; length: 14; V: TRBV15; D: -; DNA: TGTGCCACCAGCAGAGATCTTTTAGCCTACGAGCAGTACTTC; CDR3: CATSRDLLAYEQYF
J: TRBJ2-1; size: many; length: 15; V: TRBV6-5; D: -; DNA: TGTGCCAGCAGTTACCGGAGGGGCTTGTACAATGAGCAGTTCTTC; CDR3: CASSYRRGLYNEQFF
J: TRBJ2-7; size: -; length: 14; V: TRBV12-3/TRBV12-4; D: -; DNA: TGTGCCAGCAGTTTACTCAGGACCTCCTACGAGCAGTACTTC; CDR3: CASSLLRTSYEQYF
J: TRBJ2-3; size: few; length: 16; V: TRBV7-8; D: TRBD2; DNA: TGTGCCAGCAGCCCCCCTAGCGGGGGGGTCACAGATACGCAGTATTTT; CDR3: CASSPPSGGVTDTQYF
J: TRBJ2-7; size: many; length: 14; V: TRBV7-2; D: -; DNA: TGTGCCAGCAGCGCGGACTACTCCCCCTACGAGCAGTACTTC; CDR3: CASSADYSPYEQYF
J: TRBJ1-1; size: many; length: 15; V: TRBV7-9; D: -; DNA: TGTGCCAGCAGCTACGCAGGGTCAATGAACACTGAAGCTTTCTTT; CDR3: CASSYAGSMNTEAFF
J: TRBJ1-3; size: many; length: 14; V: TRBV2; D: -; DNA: TGTGCCAGTAGGTGGGCAGGACCAGGAAACACCATATATTTT; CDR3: CASRWAGPGNTIYF
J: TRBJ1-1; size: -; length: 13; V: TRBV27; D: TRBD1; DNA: TGTGCCAGCAGTTCCACGGGACAGCTTGGGGCTTTCTTT; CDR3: CASSSTGQLGAFF
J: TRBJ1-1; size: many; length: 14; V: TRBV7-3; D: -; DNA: TGTGCCAGCAGCTTATCCGGCGGGAACACTGAAGCTTTCTTT; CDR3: CASSLSGGNTEAFF
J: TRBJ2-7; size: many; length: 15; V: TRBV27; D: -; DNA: TGTGCCAGCAGTTCAAGACTTGGCTACTCCTACGAGCAGTACTTC; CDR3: CASSSRLGYSYEQYF
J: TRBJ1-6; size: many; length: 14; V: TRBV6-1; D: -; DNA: TGTGCCAGCAGTGACGGAACATGGTACTCACCCCTCCACTTT; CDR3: CASSDGTWYSPLHF
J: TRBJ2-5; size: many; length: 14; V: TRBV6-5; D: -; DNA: TGTGCCAGCAGAAACCCGGGGCAGGGAGAGACCCAGTACTTC; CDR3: CASRNPGQGETQYF
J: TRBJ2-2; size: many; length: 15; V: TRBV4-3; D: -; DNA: TGCGCCAGCAGCGAAAGGGGGGTTGACACCGGGGAGCTGTTTTTT; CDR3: CASSERGVDTGELFF
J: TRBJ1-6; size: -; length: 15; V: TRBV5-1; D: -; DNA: TGCGCCAGCAGCTTGGAAGGCGGTCCTAATTCACCCCTCCACTTT; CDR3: CASSLEGGPNSPLHF
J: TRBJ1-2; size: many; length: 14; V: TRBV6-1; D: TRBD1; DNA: TGTGCCAGCACGAAAGGACAGGGGGCCGATGGCTACACCTTC; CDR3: CASTKGQGADGYTF
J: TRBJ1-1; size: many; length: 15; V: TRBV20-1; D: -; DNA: TGCAGTGCCACGGTTGATGCCAGGGAGAACACTGAAGCTTTCTTT; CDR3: CSATVDARENTEAFF